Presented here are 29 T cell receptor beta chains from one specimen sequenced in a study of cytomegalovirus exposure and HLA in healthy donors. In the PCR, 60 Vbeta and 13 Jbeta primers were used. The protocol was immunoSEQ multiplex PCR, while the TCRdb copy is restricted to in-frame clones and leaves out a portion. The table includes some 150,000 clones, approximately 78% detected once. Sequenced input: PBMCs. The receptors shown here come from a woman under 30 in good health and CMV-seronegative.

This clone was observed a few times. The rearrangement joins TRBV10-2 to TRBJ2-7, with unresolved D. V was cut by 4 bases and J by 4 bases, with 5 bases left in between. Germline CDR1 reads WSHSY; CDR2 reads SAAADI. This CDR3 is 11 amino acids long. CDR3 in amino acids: CASSALYEQYF. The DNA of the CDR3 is TGCGCCAGCAGTGCCTTGTACGAGCAGTACTTC.

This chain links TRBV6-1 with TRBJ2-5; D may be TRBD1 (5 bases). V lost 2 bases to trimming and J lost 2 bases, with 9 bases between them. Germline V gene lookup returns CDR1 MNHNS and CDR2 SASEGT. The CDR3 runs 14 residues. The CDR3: CASSELQGQETQYF. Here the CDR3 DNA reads TGTGCCAGCAGTGAATTGCAGGGACAAGAGACCCAGTACTTC.

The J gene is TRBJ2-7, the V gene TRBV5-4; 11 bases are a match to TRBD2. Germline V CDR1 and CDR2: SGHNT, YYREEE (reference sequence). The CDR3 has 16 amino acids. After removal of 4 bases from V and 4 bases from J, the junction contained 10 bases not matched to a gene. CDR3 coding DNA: TGTGCCAGCAGCCCGCCGACTAGCGGGGTAGGATACGAGCAGTACTTC. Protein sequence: CASSPPTSGVGYEQYF. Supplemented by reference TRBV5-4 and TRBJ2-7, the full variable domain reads ETGVTQSPTHLIKTRGQQVTLRCSSQSGHNTVSWYQQALGQGPQFIFQYYREEENGRGNFPPRFSGLQFPNYSSELNVNALELDDSALYLCASSPPTSGVGYEQYFGPGTRLTVT.

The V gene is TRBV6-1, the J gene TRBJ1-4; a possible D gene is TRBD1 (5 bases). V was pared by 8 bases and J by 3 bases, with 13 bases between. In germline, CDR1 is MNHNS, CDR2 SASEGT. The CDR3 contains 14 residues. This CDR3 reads CASVREASNEKLFF. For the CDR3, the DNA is TGTGCCAGCGTCAGGGAGGCTTCTAATGAAAAACTGTTTTTT.

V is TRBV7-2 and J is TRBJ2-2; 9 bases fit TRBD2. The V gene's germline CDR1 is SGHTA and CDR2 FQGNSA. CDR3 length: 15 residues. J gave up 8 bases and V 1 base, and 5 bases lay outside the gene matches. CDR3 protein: CASSLVVAGVGELFF. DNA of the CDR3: TGTGCCAGCAGCTTAGTTGTAGCGGGAGTTGGGGAGCTGTTTTTT.

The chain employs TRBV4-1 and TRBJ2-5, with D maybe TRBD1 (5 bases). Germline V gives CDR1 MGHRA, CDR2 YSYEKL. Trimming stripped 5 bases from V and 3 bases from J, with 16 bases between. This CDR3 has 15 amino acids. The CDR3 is CASSVLSDKKETQYF. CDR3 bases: TGCGCCAGCAGCGTCTTGTCGGACAAAAAAGAGACCCAGTACTTC.

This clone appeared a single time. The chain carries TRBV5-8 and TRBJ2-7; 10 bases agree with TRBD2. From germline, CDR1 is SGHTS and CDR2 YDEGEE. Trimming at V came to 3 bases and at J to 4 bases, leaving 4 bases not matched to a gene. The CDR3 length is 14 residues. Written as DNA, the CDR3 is TGTGCCAGCAGCTCGAGCGGGAGGGTTTACGAGCAGTACTTC. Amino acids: CASSSSGRVYEQYF.

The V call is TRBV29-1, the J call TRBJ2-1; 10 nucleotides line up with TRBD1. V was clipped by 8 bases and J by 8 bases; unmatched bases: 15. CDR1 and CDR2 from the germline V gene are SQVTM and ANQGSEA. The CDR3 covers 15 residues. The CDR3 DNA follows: TGCAGCTCAAGTAGAGACAGGGGGCTAGGGGATGAGCAGTTCTTC. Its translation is CSSSRDRGLGDEQFF.

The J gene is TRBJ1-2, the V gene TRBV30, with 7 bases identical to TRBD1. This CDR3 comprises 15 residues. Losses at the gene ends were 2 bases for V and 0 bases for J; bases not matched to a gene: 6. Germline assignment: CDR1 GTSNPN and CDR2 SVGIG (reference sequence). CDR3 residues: CAWSRTGPPNYGYTF. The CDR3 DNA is TGTGCCTGGAGTCGGACAGGCCCCCCTAACTATGGCTACACCTTC.

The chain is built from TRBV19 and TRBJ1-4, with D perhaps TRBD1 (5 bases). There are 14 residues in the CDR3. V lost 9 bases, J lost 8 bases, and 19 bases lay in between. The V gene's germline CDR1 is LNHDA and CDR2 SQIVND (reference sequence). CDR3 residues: CASNPGGSEEKLFF. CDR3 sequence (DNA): TGTGCCAGCAATCCCGGGGGGTCGGAAGAAAAACTGTTTTTT.

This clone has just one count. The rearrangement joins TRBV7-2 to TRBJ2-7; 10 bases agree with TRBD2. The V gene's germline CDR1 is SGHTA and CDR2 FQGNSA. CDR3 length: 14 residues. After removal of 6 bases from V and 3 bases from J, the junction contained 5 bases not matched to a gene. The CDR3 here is CASSFGLAVYEQYF. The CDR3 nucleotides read TGTGCCAGCAGTTTCGGACTAGCGGTCTACGAGCAGTACTTC.

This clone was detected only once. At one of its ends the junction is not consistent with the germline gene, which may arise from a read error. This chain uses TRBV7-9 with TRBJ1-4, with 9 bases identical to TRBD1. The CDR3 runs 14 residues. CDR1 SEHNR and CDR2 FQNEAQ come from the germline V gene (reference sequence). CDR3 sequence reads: CSSSSDRGFEKLFF. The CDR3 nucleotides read TGTTCCAGCAGCTCGGACAGGGGTTTTGAAAAACTGTTTTTT.

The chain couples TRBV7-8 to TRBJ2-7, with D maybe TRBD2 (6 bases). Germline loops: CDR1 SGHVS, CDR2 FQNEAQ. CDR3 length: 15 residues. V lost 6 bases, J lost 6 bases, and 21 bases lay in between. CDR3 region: CASSSRGWGVGEQYF. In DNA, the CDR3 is TGTGCCAGCAGTTCCCGGGGGTGGGGCGTGGGCGAGCAGTACTTC.

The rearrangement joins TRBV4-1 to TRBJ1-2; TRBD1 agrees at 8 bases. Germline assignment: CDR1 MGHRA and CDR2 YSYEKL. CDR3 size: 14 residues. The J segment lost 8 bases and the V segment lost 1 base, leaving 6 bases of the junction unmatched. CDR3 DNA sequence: TGCGCCAGCAGCCAAGGAGGACAGGGTCGGGGCTACACCTTC. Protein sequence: CASSQGGQGRGYTF.

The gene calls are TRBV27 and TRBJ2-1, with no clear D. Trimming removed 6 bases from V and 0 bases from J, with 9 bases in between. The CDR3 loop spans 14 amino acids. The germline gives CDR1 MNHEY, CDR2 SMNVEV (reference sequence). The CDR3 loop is CASSPASSYNEQFF. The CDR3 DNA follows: TGTGCCAGCAGCCCCGCGTCCTCCTACAATGAGCAGTTCTTC.

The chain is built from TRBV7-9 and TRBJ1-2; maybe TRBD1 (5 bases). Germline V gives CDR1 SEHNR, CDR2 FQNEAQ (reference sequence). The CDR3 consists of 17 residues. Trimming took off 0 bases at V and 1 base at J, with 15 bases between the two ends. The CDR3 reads CASSLAGWGRSNYGYTF. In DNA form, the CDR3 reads TGTGCCAGCAGCTTAGCGGGCTGGGGCAGGAGTAACTATGGCTACACCTTC.

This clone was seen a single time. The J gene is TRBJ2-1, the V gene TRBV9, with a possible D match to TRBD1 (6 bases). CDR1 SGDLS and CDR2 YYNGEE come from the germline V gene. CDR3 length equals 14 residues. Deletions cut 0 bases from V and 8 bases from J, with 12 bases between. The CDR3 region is CASSVGPGDDEQFF. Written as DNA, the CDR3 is TGTGCCAGCAGCGTAGGCCCAGGGGATGATGAGCAGTTCTTC.

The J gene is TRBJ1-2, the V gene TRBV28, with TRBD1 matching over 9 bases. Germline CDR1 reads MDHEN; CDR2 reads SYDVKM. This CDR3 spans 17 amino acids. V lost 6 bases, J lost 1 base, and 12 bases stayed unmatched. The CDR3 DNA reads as TGTGCCAGCAGAGGCAGGACAGGGGCCTTTAATAACTATGGCTACACCTTC. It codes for CASRGRTGAFNNYGYTF.

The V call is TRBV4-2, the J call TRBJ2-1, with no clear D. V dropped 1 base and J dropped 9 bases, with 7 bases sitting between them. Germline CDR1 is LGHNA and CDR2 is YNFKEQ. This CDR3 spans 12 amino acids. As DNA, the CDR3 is TGTGCCAGCAGCCAAGGGCGGAGTGAGCAGTTCTTC. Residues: CASSQGRSEQFF.

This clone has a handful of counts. Here the CDR3 DNA reads TGCGCCAGCAGTCCCCCTTGGAGGTTGCGGGAGGGTGTAGATACGCAGTATTTT. Amino acids: CASSPPWRLREGVDTQYF. This chain joins TRBV23-1 and TRBJ2-3, with 9 positions matching TRBD2. TRBV23-1 is an ORF, and what it does is uncertain. CDR3 length: 18 residues. With 4 bases clipped from V and 5 bases from J, the junction kept 16 bases outside the gene matches.

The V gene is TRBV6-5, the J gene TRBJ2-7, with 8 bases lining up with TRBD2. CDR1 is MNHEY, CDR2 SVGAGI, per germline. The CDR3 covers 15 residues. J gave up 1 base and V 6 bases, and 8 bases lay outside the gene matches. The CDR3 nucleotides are TGTGCCAGCAGCCCGAGCGGGAGTCTGTCCTACGAGCAGTACTTC. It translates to CASSPSGSLSYEQYF.

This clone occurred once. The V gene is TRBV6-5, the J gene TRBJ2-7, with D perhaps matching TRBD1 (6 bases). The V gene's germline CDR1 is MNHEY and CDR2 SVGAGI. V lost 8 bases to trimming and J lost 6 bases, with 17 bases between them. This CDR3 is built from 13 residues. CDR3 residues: CASRWGQTSEQYF. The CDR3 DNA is TGTGCCAGCCGCTGGGGACAAACTAGCGAGCAGTACTTC.

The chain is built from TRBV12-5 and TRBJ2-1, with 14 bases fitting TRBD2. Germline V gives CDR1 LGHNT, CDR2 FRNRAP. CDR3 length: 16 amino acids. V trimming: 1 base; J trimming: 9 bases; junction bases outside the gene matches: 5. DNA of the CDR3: TGTGCTAGTGGTTTGGGACTAGCGGGAGGGCCGTTTGAGCAGTTCTTC. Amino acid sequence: CASGLGLAGGPFEQFF.

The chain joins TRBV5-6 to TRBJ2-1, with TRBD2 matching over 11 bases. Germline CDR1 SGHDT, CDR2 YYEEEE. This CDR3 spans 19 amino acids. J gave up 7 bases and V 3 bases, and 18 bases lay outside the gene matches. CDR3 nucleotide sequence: TGTGCCAGCAGCTGGAAACTAGCGGGAGACTCCTCCCGCCGGAATGAGCAGTTCTTC. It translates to CASSWKLAGDSSRRNEQFF.

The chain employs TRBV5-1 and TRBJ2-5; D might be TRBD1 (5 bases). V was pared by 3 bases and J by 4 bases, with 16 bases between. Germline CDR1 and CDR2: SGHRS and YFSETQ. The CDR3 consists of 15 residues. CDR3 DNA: TGCGCCAGCAGCTCAGCAATGGGGCCGGGAGAGACCCAGTACTTC. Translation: CASSSAMGPGETQYF.

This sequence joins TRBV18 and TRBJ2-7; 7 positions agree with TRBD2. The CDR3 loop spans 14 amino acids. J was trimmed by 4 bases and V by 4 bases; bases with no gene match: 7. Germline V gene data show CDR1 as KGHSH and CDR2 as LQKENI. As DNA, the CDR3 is TGTGCCAGCTCACTCTCTAGCGGAAGGTACGAGCAGTACTTC. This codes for CASSLSSGRYEQYF.

The CDR3 is CAWSVSAAGVAEAFF. The CDR3 DNA sequence: TGTGCCTGGAGTGTTAGCGCGGCAGGGGTGGCTGAAGCTTTCTTT. The chain links TRBV30 to TRBJ1-1, with a possible D match to TRBD1 (6 bases). This CDR3 has 15 residues. Germline V gives CDR1 GTSNPN, CDR2 SVGIG (reference sequence). Deletions cut 0 bases from V and 6 bases from J, with 17 bases between.

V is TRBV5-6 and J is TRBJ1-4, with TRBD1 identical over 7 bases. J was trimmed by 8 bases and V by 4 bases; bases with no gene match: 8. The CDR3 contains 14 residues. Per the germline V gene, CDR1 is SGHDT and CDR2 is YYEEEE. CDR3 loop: CASSDNRGGEKLFF. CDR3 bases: TGTGCCAGCAGCGATAACAGGGGTGGCGAAAAACTGTTTTTT.

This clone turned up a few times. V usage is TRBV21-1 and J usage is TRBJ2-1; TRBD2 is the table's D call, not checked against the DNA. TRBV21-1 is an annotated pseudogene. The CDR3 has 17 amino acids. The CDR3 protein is CASSKFWRENAYNEQFF. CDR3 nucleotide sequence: TGTGCCAGCAGCAAGTTTTGGCGGGAGAACGCCTACAATGAGCAGTTCTTC.